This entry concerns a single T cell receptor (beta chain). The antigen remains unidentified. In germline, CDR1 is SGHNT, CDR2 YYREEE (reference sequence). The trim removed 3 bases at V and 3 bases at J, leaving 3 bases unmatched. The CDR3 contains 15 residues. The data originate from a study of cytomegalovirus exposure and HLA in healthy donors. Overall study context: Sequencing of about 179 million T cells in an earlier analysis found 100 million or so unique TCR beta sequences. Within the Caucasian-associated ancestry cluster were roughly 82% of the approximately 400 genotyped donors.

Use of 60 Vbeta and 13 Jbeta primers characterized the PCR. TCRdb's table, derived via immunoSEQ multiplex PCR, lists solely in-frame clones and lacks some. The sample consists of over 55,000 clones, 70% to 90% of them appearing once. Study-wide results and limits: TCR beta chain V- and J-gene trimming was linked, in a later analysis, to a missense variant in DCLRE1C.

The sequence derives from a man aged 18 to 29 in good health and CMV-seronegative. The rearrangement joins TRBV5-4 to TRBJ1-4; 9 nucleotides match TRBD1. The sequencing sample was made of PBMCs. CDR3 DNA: TGTGCCAGCAGCTCACGACAGGGGGCTAATGAAAAACTGTTTTTT. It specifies CASSSRQGANEKLFF.